This T cell receptor (beta chain) comes out of a study of vaccination and CD4 T cells after COVID-19. About this clonotype itself: Its antigen is currently unknown.

Sequencing of the DNA from cultured CD4+ T cells was carried out with the Oncomine TCR Beta short-read assay. TCRdb itself ran the PCR reads through MiXCR, one entry per CDR3 protein. Among about 7,000 distinct CDR3 sequences listed, about 30% were seen once. Treatment of the sample: approximately nine-day PBMC culture with coronavirus spike peptide pools or control peptides (ViraFEST assay). CD4+ T cells of the unexposed donor were collected before the COVID-19 pandemic (2011-2018). The germline V gene encodes CDR1 MNHNS and CDR2 SASEGT. Trimming pared 0 bases from V and 10 bases from J, leaving 16 bases between. This CDR3 comprises 15 residues.

The source of this sequence is a human donor in good health. Sample: CD4+ T cells from blood, cultured in vitro. This chain links TRBV6-1 with TRBJ1-5; D gene ambiguous. The chain's CDR3 is CASSEAGSPLFPQHF. The CDR3 bases are TGTGCCAGCAGTGAAGCGGGCAGCCCACTCTTTCCCCAGCATTTT.